Here is one TCR beta chain with its context. Amplification of TCR beta CDR3 regions was performed using RNA transcripts as template. The study used the HTBI primer set for a first-round RT-PCR of the TCR CDR3. TCRdb re-analysed the multiplex PCR reads in MiXCR, keeping a single row per CDR3 protein. The table includes hundreds of thousands of distinct CDR3 sequences, around 38% detected once. This specimen belongs to a study of T cells in Graves' hyperthyroidism and ophthalmopathy. This CDR3 has 17 residues. V dropped 5 bases and J dropped 4; count of bases not matched to a gene: 12. Germline loops: CDR1 ENHRY, CDR2 SYGVKD.

This sequence was found in a man aged 18 to 29 with Graves' hyperthyroidism. The genes are TRBV10-3 and TRBJ1-2, with TRBD1 matching 11 bases. Sequencing was carried out using blood. The CDR3 DNA reads as TGTGCCATCAGTTTAAAGGACAGGGGGCGCGGGGGCTATGGCTACACCTTC. This translates into CAISLKDRGRGGYGYTF.